What follows are 10 T cell receptor beta chains derived from one specimen sequenced in a study of blood T cell repertoires in COVID-19. Here immunoSEQ multiplex PCR was the method, and the copy in TCRdb shows in-frame clones only, minus some. The repertoire consists of some 200,000 clones, with 83% occurring once and the leading ten covering roughly 1.2%. Material: peripheral blood. These receptors all come from a woman aged 30 to 39 with COVID-19, enrolled during active disease.

CDR3 sequence: CASSLEPSESSYNEQFF. The CDR3 DNA follows: TGTGCCAGCAGCCTAGAACCTAGCGAGAGCTCCTACAATGAGCAGTTCTTC. The rearrangement links TRBV4-2 to TRBJ2-1; D perhaps matches TRBD2 (6 bases). V was shortened by 4 bases and J by 0 bases, with 16 bases between the two germline ends. The CDR3 sequence is 17 residues long. The germline V gene encodes CDR1 LGHNA and CDR2 YNFKEQ.

This chain uses TRBV6-2 or TRBV6-3 with TRBJ2-7; 15 bases agree with TRBD2. Germline assignment: CDR1 MNHEY and CDR2 SVGEGT. V lost 2 bases, J lost 5 bases, and 10 bases stayed unmatched. The CDR3 length is 18 residues. CDR3 amino acids: CASSYPGLAGGPRNEQYF. CDR3 coding DNA: TGTGCCAGCAGTTACCCCGGACTAGCGGGAGGGCCGAGGAACGAGCAGTACTTC.

This clone has a single count. The rearrangement joins TRBV28 to TRBJ1-2, with TRBD1 identical over 8 bases. V shed 2 bases, J shed 4 bases, and the junction held 12 bases outside the gene matches. The germline V gene encodes CDR1 MDHEN and CDR2 SYDVKM. There are 17 residues in the CDR3. CDR3 DNA: TGTGCCAGCAGTTTACCCCAATGGAACAGGGGGGGCTATGGCTACACCTTC. Protein: CASSLPQWNRGGYGYTF.

The chain couples TRBV9 to TRBJ1-2; unclear D gene. Germline V lookup: CDR1 SGDLS, CDR2 YYNGEE. The CDR3 covers 15 residues. V was cut by 4 bases and J by 7 bases, with 20 bases left in between. The CDR3 sequence is CASSPGYEGFSGYTF. CDR3 nucleotides: TGTGCCAGCAGCCCTGGGTATGAGGGATTTAGTGGCTACACCTTC. The full variable domain, with the rest looked up from reference TRBV9 and TRBJ1-2, is DSGVTQTPKHLITATGQRVTLRCSPRSGDLSVYWYQQSLDQGLQFLIQYYNGEERAKGNILERFSAQQFPDLHSELNLSSLELGDSALYFCASSPGYEGFSGYTFGSGTRLTVV.

The chain carries TRBV4-1 and TRBJ2-1; 8 bases line up with TRBD2. V gave up 4 bases and J gave up 7 bases; unmatched junction bases: 12. The length of the CDR3 is 16 residues. The germline gives CDR1 MGHRA, CDR2 YSYEKL. The CDR3 here is CASSRNSGAPGNEQFF. The DNA of the CDR3 is TGCGCCAGCAGCCGGAATAGCGGGGCCCCTGGAAATGAGCAGTTCTTC.

The V call is TRBV5-3, the J call TRBJ2-2; tentatively, D is TRBD1 (6 bases). Being an ORF, TRBV5-3 has a function that is uncertain. The CDR3 covers 23 residues. V was clipped by 7 bases and J by 0 bases, with 37 bases between them. The CDR3 loop reads CARGAGALLKLYLSRPNTGELFF. The CDR3 coding sequence is TGTGCCAGAGGGGCAGGGGCGCTTCTAAAACTTTATCTGAGCAGACCGAACACCGGGGAGCTGTTTTTT.

V and J are TRBV6-6 and TRBJ1-1, with a weak D call TRBD1 (6 bases). Per germline, CDR1 MNHNY and CDR2 SVGAGI (reference sequence). The length of the CDR3 is 15 residues. V lost 6 bases to trimming and J lost 0 bases, with 14 bases between them. The CDR3 sequence is CASSPGQSMNTEAFF. The CDR3 DNA sequence: TGTGCCAGCAGCCCCGGACAGTCCATGAACACTGAAGCTTTCTTT.

The rearrangement joins TRBV3-1 (or the pseudogene TRBV3-2) to TRBJ2-5; 7 positions match TRBD1. The V segment lost 4 bases and the J segment 1 base; nucleotides outside the gene matches: 6. From germline, CDR1 is LGHDT and CDR2 YNNKEL (reference sequence). CDR3 length: 15 residues. The CDR3 sequence: CASSLTTGPQETQYF. The CDR3 nucleotides read TGTGCCAGCAGCCTAACGACAGGGCCCCAAGAGACCCAGTACTTC.

The chain employs TRBV7-8 and TRBJ2-5; TRBD2 matches 8 bases. J was trimmed by 1 base and V by 5 bases; bases with no gene match: 9. The V gene's germline CDR1 is SGHVS and CDR2 FQNEAQ. The CDR3 runs 16 residues. This CDR3 is CASSLLSGGGQETQYF. CDR3 DNA sequence: TGTGCCAGCAGCCTCCTGAGCGGGGGAGGCCAAGAGACCCAGTACTTC. The entire variable domain, with the rest obtained from reference TRBV7-8 and TRBJ2-5, is as follows: GAGVSQSPRYKVAKRGQDVALRCDPISGHVSLFWYQQALGQGPEFLTYFQNEAQLDKSGLPSDRFFAERPEGSVSTLKIQRTQQEDSAVYLCASSLLSGGGQETQYFGPGTRLLVL.

V is TRBV10-3 and J is TRBJ2-7, with D possibly matching TRBD2 (5 bases). The germline gives CDR1 ENHRY, CDR2 SYGVKD. The CDR3 is made up of 17 amino acids. The V end was cut by 2 bases, the J end by 4 bases, with 21 bases between. The CDR3, as DNA: TGTGCCATCAGTGAGGGGCGGAGAGGGAAGGCCGTATACGAGCAGTACTTC. It translates to CAISEGRRGKAVYEQYF.